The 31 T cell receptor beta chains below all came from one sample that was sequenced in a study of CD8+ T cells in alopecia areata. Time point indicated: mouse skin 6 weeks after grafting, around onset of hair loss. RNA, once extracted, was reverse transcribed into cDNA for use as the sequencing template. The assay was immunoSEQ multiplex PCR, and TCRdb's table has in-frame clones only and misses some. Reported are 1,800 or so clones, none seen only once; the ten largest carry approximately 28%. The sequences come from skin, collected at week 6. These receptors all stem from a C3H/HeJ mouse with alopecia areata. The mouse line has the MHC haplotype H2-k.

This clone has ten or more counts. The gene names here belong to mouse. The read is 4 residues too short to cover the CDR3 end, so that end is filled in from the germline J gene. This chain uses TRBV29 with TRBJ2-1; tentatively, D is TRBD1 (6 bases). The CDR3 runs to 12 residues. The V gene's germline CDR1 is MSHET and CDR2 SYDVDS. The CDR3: CASKGVRAEQFF. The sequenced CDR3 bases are TGTGCTAGCAAGGGGGTGAGGGCT.

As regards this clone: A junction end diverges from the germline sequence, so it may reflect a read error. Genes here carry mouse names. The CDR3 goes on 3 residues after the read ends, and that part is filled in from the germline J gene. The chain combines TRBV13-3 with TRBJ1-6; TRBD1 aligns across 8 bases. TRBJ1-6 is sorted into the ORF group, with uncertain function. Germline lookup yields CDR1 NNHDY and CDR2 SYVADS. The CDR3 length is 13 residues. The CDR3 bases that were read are TGTGCCGGCAGCCTCAGGGGGCTTTCGCCC. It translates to CAGSLRGLSP. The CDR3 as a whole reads CAGSLRGLSPLYF.

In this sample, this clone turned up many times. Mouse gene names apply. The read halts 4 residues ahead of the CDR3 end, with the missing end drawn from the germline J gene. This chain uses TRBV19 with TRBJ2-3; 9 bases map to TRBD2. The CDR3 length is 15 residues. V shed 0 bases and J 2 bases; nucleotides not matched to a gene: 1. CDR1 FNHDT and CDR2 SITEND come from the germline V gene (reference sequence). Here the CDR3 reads CASSIDWGDAETLYF. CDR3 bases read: TGTGCCAGCAGTATAGACTGGGGGGATGCAGAA.

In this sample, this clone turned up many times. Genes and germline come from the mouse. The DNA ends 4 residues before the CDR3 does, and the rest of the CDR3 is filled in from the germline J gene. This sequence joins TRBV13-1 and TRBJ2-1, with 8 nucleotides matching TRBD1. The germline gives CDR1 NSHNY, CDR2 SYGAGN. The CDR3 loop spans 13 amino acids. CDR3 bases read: TGTGCCAGCAGTGATGACAGGGGGACT. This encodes CASSDDRGT. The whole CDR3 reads CASSDDRGTEQFF.

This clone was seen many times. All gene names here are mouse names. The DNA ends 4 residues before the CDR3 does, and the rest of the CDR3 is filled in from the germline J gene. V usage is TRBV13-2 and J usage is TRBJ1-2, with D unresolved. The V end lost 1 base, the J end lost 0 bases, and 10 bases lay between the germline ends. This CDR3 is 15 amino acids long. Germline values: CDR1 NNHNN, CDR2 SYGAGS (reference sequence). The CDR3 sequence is CASGDIDNANSDYTF. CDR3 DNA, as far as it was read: TGTGCCAGCGGTGATATAGACAATGCAAACTCC.

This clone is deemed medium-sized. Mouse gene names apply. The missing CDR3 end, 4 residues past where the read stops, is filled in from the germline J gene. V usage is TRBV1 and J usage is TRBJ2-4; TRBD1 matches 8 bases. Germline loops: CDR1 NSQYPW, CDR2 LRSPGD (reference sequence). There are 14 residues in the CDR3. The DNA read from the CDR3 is TGCACCTGCAGTGCAGCACAGGGGGAGAAC. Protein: CTCSAAQGEN. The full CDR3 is CTCSAAQGENTLYF.

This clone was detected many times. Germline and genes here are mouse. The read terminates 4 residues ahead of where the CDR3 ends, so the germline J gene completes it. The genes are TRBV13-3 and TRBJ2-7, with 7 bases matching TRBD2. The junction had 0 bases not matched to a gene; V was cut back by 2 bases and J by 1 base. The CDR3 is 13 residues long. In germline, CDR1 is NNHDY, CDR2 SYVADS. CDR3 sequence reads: CASSDWGSYEQYF. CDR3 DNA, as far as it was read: TGTGCCAGCAGTGACTGGGGGTCCTAT.

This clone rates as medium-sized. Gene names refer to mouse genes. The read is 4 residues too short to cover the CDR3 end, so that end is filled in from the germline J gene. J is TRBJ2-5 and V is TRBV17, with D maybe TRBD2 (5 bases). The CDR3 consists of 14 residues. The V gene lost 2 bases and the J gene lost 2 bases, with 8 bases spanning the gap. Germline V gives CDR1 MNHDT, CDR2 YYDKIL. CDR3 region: CASSRWGGQDTQYF. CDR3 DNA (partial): TGTGCTAGCAGTAGATGGGGTGGCCAAGAC.

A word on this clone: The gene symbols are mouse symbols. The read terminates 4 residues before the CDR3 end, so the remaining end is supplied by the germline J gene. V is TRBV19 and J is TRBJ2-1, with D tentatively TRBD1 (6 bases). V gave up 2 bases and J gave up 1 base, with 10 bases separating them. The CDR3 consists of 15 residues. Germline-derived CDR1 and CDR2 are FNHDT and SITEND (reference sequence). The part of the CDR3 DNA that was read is TGTGCCAGCAGTATGGAAGACAGGAACTATGCT. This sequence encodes CASSMEDRNYA. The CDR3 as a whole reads CASSMEDRNYAEQFF.

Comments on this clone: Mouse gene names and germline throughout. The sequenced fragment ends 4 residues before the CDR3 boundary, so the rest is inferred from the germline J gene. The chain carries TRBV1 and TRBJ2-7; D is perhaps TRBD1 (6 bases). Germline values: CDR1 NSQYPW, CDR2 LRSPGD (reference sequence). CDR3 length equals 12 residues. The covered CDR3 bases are TGCACCTGCAGTGCCGGGACATAT. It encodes CTCSAGTY. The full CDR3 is CTCSAGTYEQYF.

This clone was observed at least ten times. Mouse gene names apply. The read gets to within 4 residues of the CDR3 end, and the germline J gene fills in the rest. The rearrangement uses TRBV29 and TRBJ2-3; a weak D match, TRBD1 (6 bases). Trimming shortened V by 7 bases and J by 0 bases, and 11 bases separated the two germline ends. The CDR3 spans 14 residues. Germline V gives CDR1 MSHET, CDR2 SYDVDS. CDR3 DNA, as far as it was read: TGTGCTAGCACCGGGGACACTAGTGCAGAA. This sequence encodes CASTGDTSAE. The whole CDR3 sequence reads CASTGDTSAETLYF.

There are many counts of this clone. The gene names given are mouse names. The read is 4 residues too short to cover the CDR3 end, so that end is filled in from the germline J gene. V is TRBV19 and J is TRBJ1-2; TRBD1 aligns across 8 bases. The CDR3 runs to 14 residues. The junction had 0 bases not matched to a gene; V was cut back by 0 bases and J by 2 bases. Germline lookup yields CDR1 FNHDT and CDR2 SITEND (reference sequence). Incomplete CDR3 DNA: TGTGCCAGCAGTATAGGGACAGGGAACTCC. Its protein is CASSIGTGNS. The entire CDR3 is CASSIGTGNSDYTF. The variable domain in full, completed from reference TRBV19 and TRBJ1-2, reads GGIITQTPKFLIGQEGQKLTLKCQQNFNHDTMYWYRQDSGKGLRLIYYSITENDLQKGDLSEGYDASREKKSSFSLTVTSAQKNEMAVFLCASSIGTGNSDYTFGSGTRLLVI.

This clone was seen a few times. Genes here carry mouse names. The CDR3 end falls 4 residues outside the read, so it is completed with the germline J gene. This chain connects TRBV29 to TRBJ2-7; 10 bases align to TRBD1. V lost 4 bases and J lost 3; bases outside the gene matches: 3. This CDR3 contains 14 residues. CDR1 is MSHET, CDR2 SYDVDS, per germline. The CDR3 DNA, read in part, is TGTGCTAGCAGTTCGGGGGACAGGGGCTAT. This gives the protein CASSSGDRGY. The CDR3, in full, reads CASSSGDRGYEQYF.

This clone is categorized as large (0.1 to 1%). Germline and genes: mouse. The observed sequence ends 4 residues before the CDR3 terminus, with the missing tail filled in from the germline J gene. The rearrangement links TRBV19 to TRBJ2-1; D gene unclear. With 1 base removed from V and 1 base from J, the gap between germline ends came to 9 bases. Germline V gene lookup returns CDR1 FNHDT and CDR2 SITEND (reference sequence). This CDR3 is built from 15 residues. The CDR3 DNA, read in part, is TGTGCCAGCAGTATAAATCACAACAACTATGCT. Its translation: CASSINHNNYA. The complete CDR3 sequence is CASSINHNNYAEQFF.

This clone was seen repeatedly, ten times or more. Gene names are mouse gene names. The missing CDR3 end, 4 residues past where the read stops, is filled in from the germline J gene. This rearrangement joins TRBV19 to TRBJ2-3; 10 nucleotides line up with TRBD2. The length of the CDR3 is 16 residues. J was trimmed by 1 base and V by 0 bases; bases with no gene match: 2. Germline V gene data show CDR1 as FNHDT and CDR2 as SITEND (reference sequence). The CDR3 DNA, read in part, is TGTGCCAGCAGTATAGGACTGGGGGGCCGTGCAGAA. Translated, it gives CASSIGLGGRAE. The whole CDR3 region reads CASSIGLGGRAETLYF.

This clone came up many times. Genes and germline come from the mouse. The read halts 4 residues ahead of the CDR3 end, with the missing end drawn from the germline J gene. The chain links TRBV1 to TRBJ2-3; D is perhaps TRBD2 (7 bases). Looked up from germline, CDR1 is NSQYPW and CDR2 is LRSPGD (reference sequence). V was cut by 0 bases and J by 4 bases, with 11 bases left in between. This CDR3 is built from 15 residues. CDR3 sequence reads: CTCSADRGATETLYF. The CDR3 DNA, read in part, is TGCACCTGCAGTGCAGACCGGGGGGCTACAGAA.

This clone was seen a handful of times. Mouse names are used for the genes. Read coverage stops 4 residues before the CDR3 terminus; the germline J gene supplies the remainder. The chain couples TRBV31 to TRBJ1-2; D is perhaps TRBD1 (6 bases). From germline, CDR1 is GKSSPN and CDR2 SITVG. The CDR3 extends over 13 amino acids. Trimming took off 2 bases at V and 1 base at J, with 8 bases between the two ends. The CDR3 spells CAWSGDINSDYTF. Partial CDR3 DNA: TGTGCCTGGAGTGGGGACATAAACTCC.

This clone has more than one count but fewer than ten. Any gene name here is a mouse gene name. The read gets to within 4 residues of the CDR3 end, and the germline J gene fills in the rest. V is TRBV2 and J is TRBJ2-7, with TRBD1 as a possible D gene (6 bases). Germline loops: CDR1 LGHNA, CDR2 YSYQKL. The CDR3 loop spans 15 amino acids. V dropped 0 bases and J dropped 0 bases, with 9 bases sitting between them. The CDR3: CASSQEYRVSYEQYF. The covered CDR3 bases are TGTGCCAGCAGCCAAGAGTACAGGGTCTCCTAT.

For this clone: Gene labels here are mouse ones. The CDR3 loop is CASSLQGANTEVFF. The covered CDR3 bases are TGTGCCAGCAGTTTACAGGGGGCAAACACA. The chain combines TRBV14 with TRBJ1-1, with 8 bases fitting TRBD1. Read data end 4 residues before the CDR3 end; the end is taken from the germline J gene. J lost 0 bases, V lost 2 bases, and 0 bases had no gene match. The germline gives CDR1 SGHDT, CDR2 FRDEAV. There are 14 residues in the CDR3.

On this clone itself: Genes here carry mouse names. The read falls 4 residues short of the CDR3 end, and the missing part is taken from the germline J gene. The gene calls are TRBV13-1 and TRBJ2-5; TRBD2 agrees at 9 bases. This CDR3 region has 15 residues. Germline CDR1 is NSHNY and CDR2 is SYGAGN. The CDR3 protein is CASSDDWGALDTQYF. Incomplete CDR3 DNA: TGTGCCAGCAGTGATGACTGGGGGGCGCTTGAC.

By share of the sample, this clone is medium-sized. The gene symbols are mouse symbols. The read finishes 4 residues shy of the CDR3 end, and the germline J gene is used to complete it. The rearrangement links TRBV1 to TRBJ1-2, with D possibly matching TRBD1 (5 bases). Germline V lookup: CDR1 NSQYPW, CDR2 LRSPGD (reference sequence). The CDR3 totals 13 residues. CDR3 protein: CTCSAGEGSDYTF. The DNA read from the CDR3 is TGCACCTGCAGTGCAGGGGAGGGGTCC.

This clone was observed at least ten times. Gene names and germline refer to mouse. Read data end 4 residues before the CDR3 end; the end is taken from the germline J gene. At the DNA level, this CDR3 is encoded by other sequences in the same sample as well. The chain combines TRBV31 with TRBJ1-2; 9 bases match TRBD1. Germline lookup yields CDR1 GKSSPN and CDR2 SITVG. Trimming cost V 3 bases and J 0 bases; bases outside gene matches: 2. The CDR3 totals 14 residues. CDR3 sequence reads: CAWSRDRANSDYTF. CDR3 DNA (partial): TGTGCCTGGAGCCGGGACAGGGCAAACTCC.

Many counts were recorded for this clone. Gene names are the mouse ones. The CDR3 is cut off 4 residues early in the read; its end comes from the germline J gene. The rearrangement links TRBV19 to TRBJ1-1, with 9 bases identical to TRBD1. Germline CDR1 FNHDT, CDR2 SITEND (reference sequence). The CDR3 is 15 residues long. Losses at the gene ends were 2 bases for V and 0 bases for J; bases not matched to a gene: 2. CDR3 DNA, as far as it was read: TGTGCCAGCAGTATGGGGGACAGGGCAAACACA. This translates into CASSMGDRANT. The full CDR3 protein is CASSMGDRANTEVFF.

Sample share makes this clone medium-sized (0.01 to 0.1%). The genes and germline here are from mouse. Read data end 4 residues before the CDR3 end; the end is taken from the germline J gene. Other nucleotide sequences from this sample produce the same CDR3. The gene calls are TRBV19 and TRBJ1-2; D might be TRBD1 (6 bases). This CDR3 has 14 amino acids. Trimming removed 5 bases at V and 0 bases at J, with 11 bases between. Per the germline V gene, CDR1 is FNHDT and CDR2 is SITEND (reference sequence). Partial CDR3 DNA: TGTGCCAGCAGCCGGGACACCGCAAACTCC. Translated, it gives CASSRDTANS. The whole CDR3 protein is CASSRDTANSDYTF.

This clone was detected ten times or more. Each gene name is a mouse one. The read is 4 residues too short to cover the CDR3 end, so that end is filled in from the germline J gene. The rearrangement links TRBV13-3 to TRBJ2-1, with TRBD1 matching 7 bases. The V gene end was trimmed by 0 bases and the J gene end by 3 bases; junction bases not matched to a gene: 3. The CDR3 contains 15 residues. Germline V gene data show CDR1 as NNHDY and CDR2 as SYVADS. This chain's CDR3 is CASSDGGQIYAEQFF. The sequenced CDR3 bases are TGTGCCAGCAGTGATGGGGGACAGATCTATGCT.

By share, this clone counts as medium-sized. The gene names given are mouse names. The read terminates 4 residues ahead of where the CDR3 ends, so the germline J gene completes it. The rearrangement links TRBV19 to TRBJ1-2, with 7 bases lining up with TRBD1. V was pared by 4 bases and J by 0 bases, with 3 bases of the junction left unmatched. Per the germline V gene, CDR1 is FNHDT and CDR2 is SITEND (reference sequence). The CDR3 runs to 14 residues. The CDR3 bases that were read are TGTGCCAGCAGTGCGGACAGGACAAACTCC. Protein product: CASSADRTNS. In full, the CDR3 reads CASSADRTNSDYTF.

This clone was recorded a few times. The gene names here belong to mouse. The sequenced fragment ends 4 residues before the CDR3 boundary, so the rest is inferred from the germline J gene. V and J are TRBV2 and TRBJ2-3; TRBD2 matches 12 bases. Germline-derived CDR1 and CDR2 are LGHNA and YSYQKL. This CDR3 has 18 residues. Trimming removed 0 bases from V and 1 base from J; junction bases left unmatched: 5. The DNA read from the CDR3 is TGTGCCAGCAGCCAAGAAGACTGGGGGGGCGCGCGTGCAGAA. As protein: CASSQEDWGGARAE. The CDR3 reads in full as CASSQEDWGGARAETLYF.

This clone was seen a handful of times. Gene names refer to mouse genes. CDR3 DNA, as far as it was read: TGTGCCAGCGGTGACGGGGGGGGTCAAAAC. It yields the protein CASGDGGGQN. The entire CDR3 reads CASGDGGGQNTLYF. J is TRBJ2-4 and V is TRBV13-2; 7 nucleotides agree with TRBD2. The sequenced fragment ends 4 residues before the CDR3 boundary, so the rest is inferred from the germline J gene. Unmatched junction bases numbered 1, after V lost 2 bases and J lost 1 base. The CDR3 loop spans 14 amino acids. The germline V gene has CDR1 NNHNN and CDR2 SYGAGS (reference sequence).

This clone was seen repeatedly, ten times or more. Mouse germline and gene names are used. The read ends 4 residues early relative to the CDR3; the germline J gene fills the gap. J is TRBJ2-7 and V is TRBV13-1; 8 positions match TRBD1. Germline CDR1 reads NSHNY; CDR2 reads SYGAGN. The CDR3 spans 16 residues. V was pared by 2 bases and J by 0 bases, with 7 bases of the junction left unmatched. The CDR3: CASSDLGTGVSYEQYF. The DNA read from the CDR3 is TGTGCCAGCAGTGACCTCGGGACAGGTGTCTCCTAT.

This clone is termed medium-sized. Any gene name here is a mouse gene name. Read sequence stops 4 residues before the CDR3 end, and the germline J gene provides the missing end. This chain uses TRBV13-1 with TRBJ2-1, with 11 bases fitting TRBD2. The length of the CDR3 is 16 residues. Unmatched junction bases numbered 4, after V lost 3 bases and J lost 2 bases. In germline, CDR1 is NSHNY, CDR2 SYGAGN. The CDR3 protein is CASSGPGLGDYAEQFF. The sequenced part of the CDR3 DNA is TGTGCCAGCAGTGGGCCGGGACTGGGGGACTATGCT.

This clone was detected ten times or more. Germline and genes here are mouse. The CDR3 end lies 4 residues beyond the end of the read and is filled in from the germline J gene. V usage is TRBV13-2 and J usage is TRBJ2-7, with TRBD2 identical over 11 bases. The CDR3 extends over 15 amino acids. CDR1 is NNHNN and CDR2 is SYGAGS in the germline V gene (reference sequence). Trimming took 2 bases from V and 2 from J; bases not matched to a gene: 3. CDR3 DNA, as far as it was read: TGTGCCAGCGGTGACCCGGGACTGGGGGCCTAT. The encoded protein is CASGDPGLGAY. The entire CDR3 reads CASGDPGLGAYEQYF.